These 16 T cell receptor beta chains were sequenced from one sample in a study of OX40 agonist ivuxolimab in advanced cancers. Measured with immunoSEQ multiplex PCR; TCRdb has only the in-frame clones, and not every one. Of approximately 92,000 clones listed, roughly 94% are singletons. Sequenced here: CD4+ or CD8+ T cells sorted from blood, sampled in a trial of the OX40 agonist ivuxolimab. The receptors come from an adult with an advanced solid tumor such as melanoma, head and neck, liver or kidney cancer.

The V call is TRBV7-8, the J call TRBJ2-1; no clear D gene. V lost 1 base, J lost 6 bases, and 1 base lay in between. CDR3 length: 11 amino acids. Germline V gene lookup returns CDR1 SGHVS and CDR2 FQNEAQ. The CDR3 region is CASSLVNEQFF. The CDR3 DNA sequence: TGTGCCAGCAGCTTAGTCAATGAGCAGTTCTTC.

This chain's CDR3 is CASSPRSGRTSGNTIYF. The CDR3 DNA reads as TGTGCCAGCTCACCACGGTCAGGCCGAACTTCTGGAAACACCATATATTTT. The gene calls are TRBV18 and TRBJ1-3, with no clear D. The CDR3 runs to 17 residues. Germline CDR1 is KGHSH and CDR2 is LQKENI. The V end lost 1 base, the J end lost 1 base, and 14 bases lay between the germline ends.

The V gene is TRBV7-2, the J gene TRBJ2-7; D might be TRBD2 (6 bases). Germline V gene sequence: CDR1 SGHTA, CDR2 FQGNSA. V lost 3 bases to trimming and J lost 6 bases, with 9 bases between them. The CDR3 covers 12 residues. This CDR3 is CASSLRGGEQYF. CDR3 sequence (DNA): TGTGCCAGCAGCTTGCGGGGTGGCGAGCAGTACTTC.

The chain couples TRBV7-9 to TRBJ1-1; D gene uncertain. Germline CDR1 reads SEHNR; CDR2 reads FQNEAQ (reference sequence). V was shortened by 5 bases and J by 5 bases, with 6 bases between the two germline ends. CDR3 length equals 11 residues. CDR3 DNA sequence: TGTGCCAGCAGCCTAATGACTGAAGCTTTCTTT. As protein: CASSLMTEAFF.

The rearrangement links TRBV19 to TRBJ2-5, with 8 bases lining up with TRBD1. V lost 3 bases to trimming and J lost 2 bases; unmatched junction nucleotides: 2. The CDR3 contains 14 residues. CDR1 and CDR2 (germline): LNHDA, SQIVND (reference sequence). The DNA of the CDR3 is TGTGCCAGTAGTATGGACAGGGTACAAGAGACCCAGTACTTC. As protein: CASSMDRVQETQYF.

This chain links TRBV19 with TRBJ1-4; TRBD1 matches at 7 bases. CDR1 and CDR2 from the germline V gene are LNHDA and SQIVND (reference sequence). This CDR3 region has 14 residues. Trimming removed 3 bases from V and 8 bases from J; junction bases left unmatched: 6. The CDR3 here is CASSIRGRGEKLFF. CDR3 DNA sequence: TGTGCCAGTAGTATTAGGGGGCGAGGAGAAAAACTGTTTTTT.

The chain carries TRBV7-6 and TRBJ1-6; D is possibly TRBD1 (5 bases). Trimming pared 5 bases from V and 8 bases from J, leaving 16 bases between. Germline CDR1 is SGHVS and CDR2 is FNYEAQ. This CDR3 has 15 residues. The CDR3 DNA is TGTGCCAGCAGCACCGGACTCACGGGGGATTCACCCCTCCACTTT. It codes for CASSTGLTGDSPLHF.

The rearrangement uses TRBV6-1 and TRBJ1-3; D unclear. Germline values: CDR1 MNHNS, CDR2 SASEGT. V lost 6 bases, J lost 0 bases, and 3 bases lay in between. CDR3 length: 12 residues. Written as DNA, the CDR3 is TGTGCCAGCAGGCCCTCTGGAAACACCATATATTTT. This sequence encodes CASRPSGNTIYF.

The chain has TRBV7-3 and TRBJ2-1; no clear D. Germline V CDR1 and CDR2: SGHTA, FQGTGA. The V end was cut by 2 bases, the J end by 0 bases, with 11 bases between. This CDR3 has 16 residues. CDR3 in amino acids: CASSLYGPSSYNEQFF. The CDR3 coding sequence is TGTGCCAGCAGCTTATACGGGCCGAGCTCCTACAATGAGCAGTTCTTC.

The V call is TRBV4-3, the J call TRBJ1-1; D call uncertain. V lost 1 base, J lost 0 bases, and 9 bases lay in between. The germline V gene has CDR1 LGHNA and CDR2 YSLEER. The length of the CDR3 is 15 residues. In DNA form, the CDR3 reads TGCGCCAGCAGCCAAGGGGGAGGATTGAACACTGAAGCTTTCTTT. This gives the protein CASSQGGGLNTEAFF.

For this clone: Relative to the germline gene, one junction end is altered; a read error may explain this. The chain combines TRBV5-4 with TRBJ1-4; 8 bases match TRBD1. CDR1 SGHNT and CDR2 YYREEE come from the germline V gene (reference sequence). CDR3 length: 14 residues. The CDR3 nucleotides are TGCGCCAGCAGCCAAGGACAGGGAAGTGAAAAACTGTTTTTT. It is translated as CASSQGQGSEKLFF.

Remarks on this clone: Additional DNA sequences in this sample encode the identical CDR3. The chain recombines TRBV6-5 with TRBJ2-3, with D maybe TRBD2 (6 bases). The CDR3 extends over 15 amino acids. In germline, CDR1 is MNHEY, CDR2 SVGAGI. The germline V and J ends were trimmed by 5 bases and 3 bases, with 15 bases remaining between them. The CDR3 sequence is CASSPMGGGTDTQYF. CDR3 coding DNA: TGTGCCAGCAGTCCCATGGGGGGAGGAACAGATACGCAGTATTTT.

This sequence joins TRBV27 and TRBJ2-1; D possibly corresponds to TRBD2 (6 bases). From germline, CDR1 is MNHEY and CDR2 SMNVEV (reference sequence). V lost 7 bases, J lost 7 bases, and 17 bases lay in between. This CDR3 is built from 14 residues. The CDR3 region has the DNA TGTGCCAGCACTGAATGGGGTGGGGGGAATGAGCAGTTCTTC. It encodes CASTEWGGGNEQFF.

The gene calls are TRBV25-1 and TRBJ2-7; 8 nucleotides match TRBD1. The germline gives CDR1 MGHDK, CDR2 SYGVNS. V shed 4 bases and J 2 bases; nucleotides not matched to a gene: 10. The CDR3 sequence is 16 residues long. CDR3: CASSAFDRGPPYEQYF. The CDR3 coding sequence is TGTGCCAGCAGTGCGTTTGACAGGGGCCCCCCCTACGAGCAGTACTTC.

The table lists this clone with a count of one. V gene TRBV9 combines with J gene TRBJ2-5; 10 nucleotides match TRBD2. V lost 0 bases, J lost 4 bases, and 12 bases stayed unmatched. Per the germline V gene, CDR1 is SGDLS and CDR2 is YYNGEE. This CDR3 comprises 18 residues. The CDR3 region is CASSVEGRGAGGRETQYF. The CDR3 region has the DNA TGTGCCAGCAGCGTAGAAGGAAGGGGAGCGGGGGGGAGAGAGACCCAGTACTTC.

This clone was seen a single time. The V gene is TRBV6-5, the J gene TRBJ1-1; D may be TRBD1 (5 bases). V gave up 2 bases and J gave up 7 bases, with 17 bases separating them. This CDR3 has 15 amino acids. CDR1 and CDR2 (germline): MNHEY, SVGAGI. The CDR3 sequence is CASSYLGGPGLEAFF. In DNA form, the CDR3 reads TGTGCCAGCAGTTACCTCGGGGGACCGGGCCTTGAAGCTTTCTTT.